The TCR beta chain under discussion was sequenced for a study of HIV-infected patients and healthy controls. Alpha and beta constant-region primers primed reverse transcription of approximately 460 ng RNA. Alpha and beta chain libraries were made separately by chain-specific third strand synthesis with multiplexing indices. TCRdb processed the 5' RACE reads anew with MiXCR; each CDR3 protein has one entry. The table lists about 7,800 distinct CDR3 sequences, over 5% of them singletons. Germline V lookup: CDR1 DFQATT, CDR2 SNEGSKA (reference sequence). The CDR3 runs 14 residues. V lost 1 base and J lost 2; bases outside the gene matches: 2. The repertoire came from unfractionated whole blood and reflected all unsorted peripheral T cells. This clonotype was seen at least ten times.

This clonotype originated in an adult with HIV infection. The chain is built from TRBV20-1 and TRBJ2-7; 10 bases match TRBD1. Sequencing was performed on blood, taken before antiretroviral therapy. The DNA for the CDR3 is TGCAGTGCTAGAGGGGACAGGGGAACCTACGAGCAGTACTTC. Protein: CSARGDRGTYEQYF.